These T cell receptor beta chains were read from a single sample in a study of T cell responses to AZD1222 COVID-19 vaccine. Libraries were prepared by immunoSEQ multiplex PCR; TCRdb keeps only in-frame clonotypes and omits some of them. The table includes approximately 30,000 clones, 70% to 80% detected once. The input for sequencing was peripheral blood, taken 28 days after the second AZD1222 dose. These receptor sequences come from an adult who received the AZD1222 COVID-19 vaccine. CDR3s include the opening cysteine and the closing phenylalanine or tryptophan. A D gene is named only where the DNA matches it firmly. Some rows have no size entry. The others give once, few or many, or a class for an expanded clone.

>NA|NA|TRBJ1-5|TRBV18
TGTGCCAGCTCACTTAGGGGGAATCAGCCCCAGCATTTT
CASSLRGNQPQHF
>few|TRBD2|TRBJ2-3|TRBV29-1
TGCAGCGTTCGGACTAGCGGGAGTGTTTCATATACGCAGTATTTT
CSVRTSGSVSYTQYF
>NA|TRBD1|TRBJ1-2|TRBV11-2
TGTGCCAGTAGTACCGGGACAGGGGCGGTGGGCTATGGCTACACCTTC
CASSTGTGAVGYGYTF
>once|NA|TRBJ2-1|TRBV6-6
TGTGCCAGCAGTTACCTCCGGGACGGCTACAATGAGCAGTTCTTC
CASSYLRDGYNEQFF
>NA|NA|TRBJ2-2|TRBV28
TGTGCCAGCGATGGAAAGAACACCGGGGAGCTGTTTTTT
CASDGKNTGELFF
>NA|NA|TRBJ1-2|TRBV3-1/TRBV3-2
TGTGCCAGCAGCCCCCAACATGCTTTCGGCTACACCTTC
CASSPQHAFGYTF
>NA|NA|TRBJ2-1|TRBV29-1
TGCAGCGTGGGGGAGAGAGACAATGAGCAGTTCTTC
CSVGERDNEQFF
>NA|NA|TRBJ2-2|TRBV6-5
TGTGCCAGCAGAGAGGGACAGAACACCGGGGAGCTGTTTTTT
CASREGQNTGELFF
>once|NA|TRBJ1-6|TRBV12-5
TGTGCTAGTGCCCTGGACTGGGGGCGCAGTAATTCACCCCTCCACTTT
CASALDWGRSNSPLHF
>NA|TRBD1|TRBJ1-2|TRBV27
TGTGCCAGCAGTCGCGAGAGTGCCAGGGGGAACTATGGCTACACCTTC
CASSRESARGNYGYTF
>NA|TRBD1|TRBJ1-6|TRBV6-6
TGTGCCAGCAGCGCCAGGGACAGGGGTTCGGGATCACCCCTCCACTTT
CASSARDRGSGSPLHF
>NA|NA|TRBJ1-5|TRBV18
TGTGCCAGCTCCCAGGGATATAGCAATCAGCCCCAGCATTTT
CASSQGYSNQPQHF
>once|TRBD1|TRBJ1-4|TRBV7-9
TGTGCCAGCAGCTCGGGACAGGGGAGAACTAATGAAAAACTGTTTTTT
CASSSGQGRTNEKLFF
>NA|NA|TRBJ1-5|TRBV28
TGTGCCAGCAGTTTAGGGTGGAAAGGGGACAAGCCCCAGCATTTT
CASSLGWKGDKPQHF
>once|NA|TRBJ1-5|TRBV11-2
TGTGCCAGCAGCTTAGACGGATGGGGCCAGGGCTCGGTTCAGCCCCAGCATTTT
CASSLDGWGQGSVQPQHF
>NA|NA|TRBJ1-3|TRBV19
TGTGCCAGTAGATACCGGGCCAACTCTGGAAACACCATATATTTT
CASRYRANSGNTIYF
>NA|NA|TRBJ1-1|TRBV7-9
TGTGCCAGCAGCTTAGCCGAGGGATGGAACACTGAAGCTTTCTTT
CASSLAEGWNTEAFF
>NA|NA|TRBJ1-2|TRBV27
TGTGCCAGCAGTCCCCAGGGCAGTGCCTTCGGAGGCTACACCTTC
CASSPQGSAFGGYTF
>NA|TRBD1|TRBJ1-1|TRBV5-4
TGTGCCAGCAGCTCAACAGGGGCGGTAGGAACTGAAGCTTTCTTT
CASSSTGAVGTEAFF
>NA|NA|TRBJ1-2|TRBV4-1
TGCGCCAGCAGCCAAGAGGCAGGGGCTAACTATGGCTACACCTTC
CASSQEAGANYGYTF
>NA|TRBD1|TRBJ2-1|TRBV19
TGTGCCAGTTCTTACGGGACAGGGCTCGACAATGAGCAGTTCTTC
CASSYGTGLDNEQFF
>NA|NA|TRBJ2-3|TRBV5-4
TGTGCCACTGAGGACAGGGGCGGGGGGGTAGATACGCAGTATTTT
CATEDRGGGVDTQYF
>few|TRBD1|TRBJ1-2|TRBV5-1
TGCGCCAGCAGCTTGGGGACAGGGATGGGAGGCTACACCTTC
CASSLGTGMGGYTF
>NA|NA|TRBJ1-2|TRBV12-3/TRBV12-4
TGTGCCAGCAGTCCCACAGGGTCCTATGGCTACACCTTC
CASSPTGSYGYTF
>NA|TRBD1|TRBJ1-5|TRBV27
TGTGCCAGCAGACCCCGGGACAGCGGGCTTCGGCCCCAGCATTTT
CASRPRDSGLRPQHF
>NA|TRBD2|TRBJ2-1|TRBV4-2
TGTGCCAGCAGCCAGGAGACTAGCGGGAGCTTCAATGAGCAGTTCTTC
CASSQETSGSFNEQFF
>NA|NA|TRBJ2-2|TRBV4-2
TGTGCCAGCAGCCAAGCTATTCAGGGGCTTAGGGAGCTGTTTTTT
CASSQAIQGLRELFF
>NA|NA|TRBJ2-3|TRBV6-5
TGTGCCAGCAGTTACTTCACAGATACGCAGTATTTT
CASSYFTDTQYF
>NA|NA|TRBJ2-1|TRBV14
TGTGCCAGCAGCCAGCAGTATTACAATGAGCAGTTCTTC
CASSQQYYNEQFF
>few|TRBD2|TRBJ2-3|TRBV24-1
TGTGCCACCAGTGCGGGGGGGACAGATACGCAGTATTTT
CATSAGGTDTQYF
>NA|TRBD1|TRBJ1-5|TRBV10-2
TGCGCCAGCAGTGATGAAGACAGGGCCCTCAATCAGCCCCAGCATTTT
CASSDEDRALNQPQHF